This T cell receptor (beta chain) was documented in a study of blood T cell repertoires in COVID-19. Germline V CDR1 and CDR2: KGHSH, LQKENI. Trimming removed 1 base at V and 0 bases at J, with 10 bases between. The CDR3 is 15 amino acids. Profiling relied on immunoSEQ multiplex PCR, and the TCRdb table lists in-frame clones only, not all of them. Of over 150,000 clones listed, about four fifths are singletons. The clonotype originates from a woman older than 75 with acute or convalescent COVID-19. The gene calls are TRBV18 and TRBJ2-7, with D possibly being TRBD2 (5 bases). The sample taken for sequencing was peripheral blood. The CDR3 bases are TGTGCCAGCTCACCACTGGACGGGGACTCCTACGAGCAGTACTTC. Residues: CASSPLDGDSYEQYF.